These 26 T cell receptor beta chains came from one sample sequenced in a study of cytomegalovirus exposure and HLA in healthy donors (dated by TCRdb to about 2017). Libraries came from the immunoSEQ multiplex PCR assay. The multiplex PCR relied on a mix of 60 forward primers for TCR Vbeta segments and 13 reverse primers for TCR Jbeta segments. What TCRdb holds here is the immuneACCESS table cut down to in-frame rearrangements. Part of the clones is not present; checked against another copy, under half of the missing clones reflect an unresolved V gene, and the others are unexplained. Counted in this sample were 45,000 to 60,000 clones; approximately 70% of them appeared once. Roughly 2.9% of the sample is taken by the ten largest. The source material was PBMCs. The receptors derive from a man between 18 and 29 years old in good health and CMV-seronegative.

This sequence joins TRBV28 and TRBJ1-4; maybe TRBD1 (6 bases). V was pared by 5 bases and J by 4 bases, with 14 bases between. CDR1 and CDR2 (germline): MDHEN, SYDVKM. The CDR3 is made up of 15 amino acids. CDR3 bases: TGTGCCAGCAGTCTTTTGACAGGACTTAATGAAAAACTGTTTTTT. Residues: CASSLLTGLNEKLFF.

This clone was seen only a few times. V usage is TRBV29-1 and J usage is TRBJ1-1; D is undetermined. The CDR3 sequence is 14 residues long. CDR1 SQVTM and CDR2 ANQGSEA come from the germline V gene. V gave up 7 bases and J gave up 0 bases, with 15 bases separating them. CDR3 sequence reads: CSAGVRLLNTEAFF. The CDR3 nucleotides are TGCAGCGCCGGGGTGAGACTGTTGAACACTGAAGCTTTCTTT. Filled out from reference TRBV29-1 and TRBJ1-1, the complete variable domain reads SAVISQKPSRDICQRGTSLTIQCQVDSQVTMMFWYRQQPGQSLTLIATANQGSEATYESGFVIDKFPISRPNLTFSTLTVSNMSPEDSSIYLCSAGVRLLNTEAFFGQGTRLTVV.

The chain employs TRBV9 and TRBJ1-1; D perhaps matches TRBD1 (6 bases). This CDR3 contains 14 residues. Germline V gives CDR1 SGDLS, CDR2 YYNGEE. Trimming shortened V by 5 bases and J by 1 base, and 12 bases separated the two germline ends. The CDR3 spells CASSPPDRNTEAFF. CDR3 DNA: TGTGCCAGCAGTCCCCCGGACAGGAACACTGAAGCTTTCTTT. Supplemented by reference TRBV9 and TRBJ1-1, the full variable domain reads DSGVTQTPKHLITATGQRVTLRCSPRSGDLSVYWYQQSLDQGLQFLIQYYNGEERAKGNILERFSAQQFPDLHSELNLSSLELGDSALYFCASSPPDRNTEAFFGQGTRLTVV.

Points on this clone: Within the sample, other DNA sequences also encode this same CDR3. The CDR3 nucleotides read TGTGCCAGCAGTGAATGGGGAGACAATCAGCCCCAGCATTTT. Translation: CASSEWGDNQPQHF. The chain couples TRBV25-1 to TRBJ1-5, with no clear D. V was clipped by 1 base and J by 3 bases, with 7 bases between them. CDR1 and CDR2 from the germline V gene are MGHDK and SYGVNS. The CDR3 has 14 amino acids.

The V and J genes are TRBV11-2 and TRBJ2-7; TRBD1 matches at 11 bases. Per the germline V gene, CDR1 is SGHAT and CDR2 is FQNNGV. This CDR3 is 17 amino acids long. J lost 5 bases, V lost 4 bases, and 13 bases had no gene match. CDR3 region: CASSSTLRTGGHHEQYF. CDR3 sequence (DNA): TGTGCCAGCAGCTCCACTCTAAGGACAGGGGGCCATCACGAGCAGTACTTC. Full variable domain (rest looked up from reference TRBV11-2 and TRBJ2-7): EAGVAQSPRYKIIEKRQSVAFWCNPISGHATLYWYQQILGQGPKLLIQFQNNGVVDDSQLPKDRFSAERLKGVDSTLKIQPAKLEDSAVYLCASSSTLRTGGHHEQYFGPGTRLTVT.

This rearrangement joins TRBV6-5 to TRBJ2-2; D not resolved. The germline V and J ends were trimmed by 1 base and 4 bases, with 4 bases remaining between them. Per the germline V gene, CDR1 is MNHEY and CDR2 is SVGAGI. The CDR3 contains 13 residues. CDR3 coding DNA: TGTGCCAGCAGTTACTGGAGCACCGGGGAGCTGTTTTTT. Protein sequence: CASSYWSTGELFF.

This clone has only one observation. The chain is built from TRBV27 and TRBJ1-5; tentatively, D is TRBD1 (5 bases). V gave up 2 bases and J gave up 7 bases, with 9 bases separating them. There are 13 residues in the CDR3. CDR1 is MNHEY and CDR2 is SMNVEV in the germline V gene (reference sequence). For the CDR3, the DNA is TGTGCCAGCAGTTTAGCAAGGGGACAGCCCCAGCATTTT. It is translated as CASSLARGQPQHF.

V gene TRBV5-1 combines with J gene TRBJ2-7; 9 bases line up with TRBD2. V was pared by 4 bases and J by 1 base, with 3 bases of the junction left unmatched. This CDR3 region has 14 residues. Germline CDR1 and CDR2: SGHRS and YFSETQ. Written as DNA, the CDR3 is TGCGCCAGCAGCGTAGCGGGAGTGTCCTACGAGCAGTACTTC. As protein: CASSVAGVSYEQYF.

The chain joins TRBV6-1 to TRBJ1-6; perhaps TRBD1 as D (5 bases). The CDR3 runs to 13 residues. Germline assignment: CDR1 MNHNS and CDR2 SASEGT. Deletions cut 10 bases from V and 5 bases from J, with 12 bases between. The CDR3 sequence: CATVAGHNSPLHF. CDR3 DNA sequence: TGTGCCACCGTGGCAGGGCATAATTCACCCCTCCACTTT.

V gene TRBV10-2 combines with J gene TRBJ1-2; D uncertain. Germline V gives CDR1 WSHSY, CDR2 SAAADI. V gave up 1 base and J gave up 2 bases, with 8 bases separating them. CDR3 length: 14 amino acids. The CDR3 DNA sequence: TGCGCCAGCAGTGAGTTCTGGCAGAACTATGGCTACACCTTC. This translates into CASSEFWQNYGYTF.

The rearrangement links TRBV9 to TRBJ2-7; possible D gene TRBD2, 6 bases. CDR1 is SGDLS and CDR2 is YYNGEE in the germline V gene. The germline V and J ends were trimmed by 7 bases and 2 bases, with 13 bases remaining between them. The length of the CDR3 is 13 residues. Written as DNA, the CDR3 is TGTGCCAGCGGCCCAGGAGGGGCCTACGAGCAGTACTTC. Translated, it gives CASGPGGAYEQYF.

The chain combines TRBV15 with TRBJ2-5, with 11 bases identical to TRBD2. Germline V CDR1 and CDR2: LNHNV, YYDKDF (reference sequence). CDR3 size: 15 residues. With 1 base clipped from V and 3 bases from J, the junction kept 1 base outside the gene matches. As DNA, the CDR3 is TGTGCCACCAGCAGAGTGACTAGCGGGAAAGAGACCCAGTACTTC. Its translation: CATSRVTSGKETQYF. Combining the CDR3 with reference TRBV15 and TRBJ2-5 gives the whole variable domain DAMVIQNPRYQVTQFGKPVTLSCSQTLNHNVMYWYQQKSSQAPKLLFHYYDKDFNNEADTPDNFQSRRPNTSFCFLDIRSPGLGDTAMYLCATSRVTSGKETQYFGPGTRLLVL.

This sequence joins TRBV5-6 and TRBJ1-6, with D tentatively TRBD1 (5 bases). V was trimmed by 0 bases and J by 6 bases, leaving 7 bases between them. The CDR3 has 14 amino acids. Germline loops: CDR1 SGHDT, CDR2 YYEEEE. The CDR3 region is CASSLVQGNSPLHF. DNA for the CDR3: TGTGCCAGCAGCTTGGTTCAGGGTAATTCACCCCTCCACTTT.

This chain connects TRBV6-1 to TRBJ2-4; the D gene is possibly TRBD2 (6 bases). The CDR3 totals 13 residues. Between the trimmed V and J ends, which lost 7 bases and 6 bases, there was a span of 13 bases. Per the germline V gene, CDR1 is MNHNS and CDR2 is SASEGT. The DNA for the CDR3 is TGTGCCAGCACACGGGAGAGGAGAAACATTCAGTACTTC. Translated, it gives CASTRERRNIQYF.

This clone was seen a handful of times. The V call is TRBV6-1, the J call TRBJ2-7, with a tentative D call TRBD1 (5 bases). This CDR3 contains 13 residues. V shed 8 bases and J shed 4 bases, with 15 bases lying between them. The germline V gene encodes CDR1 MNHNS and CDR2 SASEGT. The CDR3 loop is CASALVSGYEQYF. The CDR3, as DNA: TGTGCCAGCGCTCTGGTTTCAGGGTACGAGCAGTACTTC.

The DNA for the CDR3 is TGTGCCAGCAGTAGAGGGACAGGGGATACGCAGTATTTT. This encodes CASSRGTGDTQYF. The chain couples TRBV6-5 to TRBJ2-3; TRBD1 matches at 9 bases. CDR3 length: 13 residues. Trimming at V came to 5 bases and at J to 6 bases, leaving 3 bases not matched to a gene. Germline values: CDR1 MNHEY, CDR2 SVGAGI.

The table lists this clone with a count of one. The genes are TRBV6-5 and TRBJ1-5; D is uncertain. The CDR3 totals 13 residues. Germline lookup yields CDR1 MNHEY and CDR2 SVGAGI. V shed 7 bases and J shed 4 bases, with 11 bases lying between them. This chain's CDR3 is CASKDAGNQPQHF. The CDR3 DNA reads as TGTGCCAGCAAGGACGCGGGGAATCAGCCCCAGCATTTT.

On this clone: Other DNA sequences in this specimen translate into the identical CDR3. The chain recombines TRBV7-2 with TRBJ1-1; TRBD1 matches 8 bases. Germline V gene lookup returns CDR1 SGHTA and CDR2 FQGNSA. The CDR3 is 14 amino acids. The trim removed 5 bases at V and 1 base at J, leaving 3 bases unmatched. CDR3 region: CASSPGQGNTEAFF. CDR3 DNA sequence: TGTGCCAGCAGCCCCGGACAGGGGAACACTGAAGCTTTCTTT.

The chain joins TRBV4-3 to TRBJ2-7; the match to TRBD2 covers 9 bases. Germline V gene lookup returns CDR1 LGHNA and CDR2 YSLEER. This CDR3 is 15 amino acids long. The junction had 8 bases not matched to a gene; V was cut back by 6 bases and J by 2 bases. This CDR3 reads CASSQTSGGPYEQYF. The CDR3 DNA is TGCGCCAGCAGTCAGACTAGCGGAGGTCCCTACGAGCAGTACTTC.

This rearrangement joins TRBV5-1 to TRBJ1-1; D is undetermined. This CDR3 comprises 14 residues. Trimming took off 1 base at V and 2 bases at J, with 9 bases between the two ends. The V gene's germline CDR1 is SGHRS and CDR2 YFSETQ. In nucleotides, the CDR3 is TGCGCCAGCAGCTTGTCGGCGGCAAACACTGAAGCTTTCTTT. Translating it yields CASSLSAANTEAFF.

This clone was counted a few times. J is TRBJ2-3 and V is TRBV29-1; no firm D call. CDR1 SQVTM and CDR2 ANQGSEA come from the germline V gene. The CDR3 runs to 10 residues. The V and J ends lost 4 bases and 10 bases respectively, with 9 bases between them. The chain's CDR3 is CSVVSVSQYF. The CDR3 DNA reads as TGCAGCGTTGTTTCGGTCTCGCAGTATTTT.

V usage is TRBV4-3 and J usage is TRBJ2-2; D gene uncertain. The V gene lost 0 bases and the J gene lost 8 bases, with 7 bases spanning the gap. Germline CDR1 is LGHNA and CDR2 is YSLEER. The CDR3 covers 13 residues. The CDR3 spells CASSQDLRGELFF. The CDR3 DNA is TGCGCCAGCAGCCAAGATCTCAGAGGGGAGCTGTTTTTT.

The chain is built from TRBV7-8 and TRBJ2-4; 10 bases match TRBD2. There are 19 residues in the CDR3. Germline assignment: CDR1 SGHVS and CDR2 FQNEAQ. J gave up 0 bases and V 0 bases, and 8 bases lay outside the gene matches. The CDR3 spells CASSLALAGAIQAKNIQYF. The CDR3 bases are TGTGCCAGCAGCTTAGCGCTAGCGGGAGCCATCCAAGCCAAAAACATTCAGTACTTC.

This chain uses TRBV4-1 with TRBJ1-2; D may be TRBD1 (6 bases). The CDR3 consists of 17 residues. Germline V lookup: CDR1 MGHRA, CDR2 YSYEKL. V lost 0 bases and J 4 bases, leaving 18 bases between the germline ends. The CDR3 sequence: CASSQDIQGSRIYGYTF. The CDR3, as DNA: TGCGCCAGCAGCCAAGATATTCAGGGGAGTCGGATCTATGGCTACACCTTC.

The rearrangement links TRBV28 to TRBJ2-7, with D possibly being TRBD2 (5 bases). The V end lost 6 bases, the J end lost 11 bases, and 17 bases lay between the germline ends. The CDR3 has 12 residues. Germline CDR1 and CDR2: MDHEN and SYDVKM. CDR3 protein: CASSVGVRPKYF. The CDR3 DNA is TGTGCCAGCAGCGTCGGGGTAAGGCCTAAGTACTTC.

This CDR3 reads CASSAGQYQPQHF. The CDR3 region has the DNA TGCGCCAGCAGTGCCGGACAGTATCAGCCCCAGCATTTT. The gene calls are TRBV10-1 and TRBJ1-5; D is perhaps TRBD1 (6 bases). This CDR3 is 13 amino acids long. Germline CDR1 WNHNN, CDR2 SYGVQD (reference sequence). Trimming stripped 4 bases from V and 5 bases from J, with 9 bases between.